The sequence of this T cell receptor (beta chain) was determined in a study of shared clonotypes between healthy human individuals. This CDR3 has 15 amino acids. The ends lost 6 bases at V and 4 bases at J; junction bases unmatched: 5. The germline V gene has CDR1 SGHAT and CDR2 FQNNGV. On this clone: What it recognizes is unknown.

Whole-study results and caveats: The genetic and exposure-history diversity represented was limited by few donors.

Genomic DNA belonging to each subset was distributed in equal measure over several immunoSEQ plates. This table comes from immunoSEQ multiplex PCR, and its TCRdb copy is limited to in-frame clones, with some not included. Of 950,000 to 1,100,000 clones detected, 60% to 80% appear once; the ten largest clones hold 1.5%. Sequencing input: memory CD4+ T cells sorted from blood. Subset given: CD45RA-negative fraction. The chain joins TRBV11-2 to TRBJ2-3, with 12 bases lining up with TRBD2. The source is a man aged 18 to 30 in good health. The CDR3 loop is CASRPGTSGSDTQYF. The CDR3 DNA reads TGTGCCAGCAGGCCCGGGACTAGCGGGTCAGATACGCAGTATTTT.